The sequence of this TCR beta chain was determined in a study of vaccination and CD4 T cells after COVID-19. In the study overall: Blood was drawn a median around 73 days post second dose, range 14 to 241.

Time point here: late sampling 161 to 241 days after vaccination in a few convalescent patients. Treatment denoted: roughly 10-day PBMC culture with coronavirus spike peptide pools or control peptides (ViraFEST assay). First, ViraFEST expanded antigen-specific T cells with peptide pools, and next it sequenced the TCRs. About 1.9 million PBMCs went into each well for culture with 10 IU/ml IL-2 and about 10 ug/ml peptide pools. Oncomine TCR Beta short-read sequencing was applied to DNA from cultured CD4+ T cells. TCRdb used MiXCR to reprocess the PCR reads, holding one entry per CDR3 protein. The sample carries tens of thousands of distinct CDR3 sequences, 46% recorded once. In this sample, this clonotype turned up a few times. Antigen unknown. Germline CDR1 SGHRS, CDR2 YFSETQ. The CDR3 has 15 residues. The ends lost 3 bases at V and 7 bases at J; junction bases unmatched: 7.

This TCR came from a human donor who had recovered from COVID-19. This specimen consisted of CD4+ T cells from blood, cultured in vitro, obtained about 7 months after SARS-CoV-2 vaccination. The genes are TRBV5-1 and TRBJ2-2; 9 nucleotides match TRBD1. The CDR3 region is CASSYGQGYGGELFF. The CDR3 region has the DNA TGCGCCAGCAGCTACGGACAGGGGTACGGCGGGGAGCTGTTTTTT.